This note documents a single T cell receptor beta chain sequence. Antigen unknown. This record comes from a study of cytomegalovirus exposure and HLA in healthy donors. Regarding the study as a whole: Likely technical artifact: a cluster of highly shared sequence variants. Previously analyzed data showed that most TCR beta V segments were productive at a frequency of about 87% or about 30%. When the data were analyzed later, several of the most significant clusters appeared to be linked to common viral pathogens.

PCR employed 60 Vbeta and 13 Jbeta primers. The method was immunoSEQ multiplex PCR; TCRdb's version includes in-frame clones alone and lacks a portion of them. This sample has 98,000 or so clones, with 60% to 80% found just once. Germline assignment: CDR1 GTSNPN and CDR2 SVGIG (reference sequence). CDR3 length: 14 amino acids. With 3 bases clipped from V and 2 bases from J, the junction kept 5 bases outside the gene matches. The source of this sequence is a female donor in good health and CMV-seronegative. This chain connects TRBV30 to TRBJ2-7; TRBD2 matches 9 bases. Material: PBMCs. The CDR3 sequence is CAWRVVAGAYEQYF. The CDR3 DNA follows: TGTGCCTGGAGGGTGGTAGCGGGAGCCTACGAGCAGTACTTC. The full variable domain, in which reference TRBV30 and TRBJ2-7 provide the parts outside the CDR3, is SQTIHQWPATLVQPVGSPLSLECTVEGTSNPNLYWYRQAAGRGLQLLFYSVGIGQISSEVPQNLSASRPQDRQFILSSKKLLLSDSGFYLCAWRVVAGAYEQYFGPGTRLTVT.